A single sample gave rise to the 22 T cell receptor beta chains below, sequenced in a study of shared clonotypes between healthy human individuals. Sequenced by immunoSEQ multiplex PCR; TCRdb stores in-frame clones only, minus some. Of fewer than 600,000 clones listed, around 76% are singletons. The specimen sequenced was PBMCs. These receptors were collected from a woman aged 40 to 49 in good health. Some clones in this sample may be carry-over from other donors' samples.

This clone came up once. This rearrangement joins TRBV6-1 to TRBJ1-4, with D perhaps TRBD1 (6 bases). CDR3 length: 15 amino acids. CDR1 is MNHNS, CDR2 SASEGT, per germline. Trimming stripped 2 bases from V and 3 bases from J, with 10 bases between. The CDR3 DNA reads TGTGCCAGCAGTGAACGACAGGTGTCTAATGAAAAACTGTTTTTT. It is translated as CASSERQVSNEKLFF.

The V and J genes are TRBV18 and TRBJ2-5; D call uncertain. There are 14 residues in the CDR3. The V gene's germline CDR1 is KGHSH and CDR2 LQKENI. Between the trimmed V and J ends, which lost 0 bases and 3 bases, there was a span of 8 bases. The CDR3 loop reads CASSPPATKETQYF. The CDR3 region has the DNA TGTGCCAGCTCACCACCGGCGACCAAAGAGACCCAGTACTTC.

The chain couples TRBV6-7 to TRBJ2-6; D uncertain. TRBV6-7 is an ORF for which the function is uncertain. There are 18 residues in the CDR3. V lost 5 bases, J lost 5 bases, and 22 bases lay in between. This chain's CDR3 is CASSSTRRLQSRANVLTF. CDR3 sequence (DNA): TGTGCCAGCAGTAGTACACGGCGTTTACAAAGTCGGGCCAACGTCCTGACTTTC.

The CDR3 DNA reads as TGTGCCTGGAGTGTTGCCGGGACAGCCGTCTATGGCTACACCTTC. Translated: CAWSVAGTAVYGYTF. The chain is built from TRBV30 and TRBJ1-2, with 7 bases lining up with TRBD1. CDR3 length: 15 residues. Germline V gives CDR1 GTSNPN, CDR2 SVGIG (reference sequence). V lost 0 bases and J lost 4; bases outside the gene matches: 8.

The rearrangement links TRBV5-1 to TRBJ2-1; 11 nucleotides line up with TRBD2. This CDR3 contains 15 residues. Germline V gene lookup returns CDR1 SGHRS and CDR2 YFSETQ. V gave up 0 bases and J gave up 9 bases; unmatched junction bases: 5. The CDR3 DNA reads as TGCGCCAGCAGCTTGGGACTAGCGGGAAGGGGTGAGCAGTTCTTC. Translation gives CASSLGLAGRGEQFF.

This rearrangement joins TRBV11-3 to TRBJ2-1, with TRBD1 matching 10 bases. CDR1 and CDR2 (germline): SGHNT, YENEEA. With V trimmed by 3 bases and J by 8 bases, 4 bases remained unmatched. The CDR3 has 14 residues. The CDR3: CASSLGTGEDEQFF. The CDR3, as DNA: TGTGCCAGCAGCTTGGGGACAGGGGAAGATGAGCAGTTCTTC.

This chain uses TRBV18 with TRBJ2-7; D possibly corresponds to TRBD1 (5 bases). Trimming shortened V by 6 bases and J by 0 bases, and 9 bases separated the two germline ends. This CDR3 contains 13 residues. Per the germline V gene, CDR1 is KGHSH and CDR2 is LQKENI. DNA for the CDR3: TGTGCCAGCTCCAGGGCCGTCTCCTACGAGCAGTACTTC. It codes for CASSRAVSYEQYF.

The chain joins TRBV15 to TRBJ2-6; possibly TRBD2 for D (6 bases). This CDR3 is built from 18 residues. V was cut by 1 base and J by 0 bases, with 13 bases left in between. The germline V gene encodes CDR1 LNHNV and CDR2 YYDKDF (reference sequence). CDR3: CATSRASAGGSGANVLTF. For the CDR3, the DNA is TGTGCCACCAGCAGAGCTTCGGCCGGGGGCTCTGGGGCCAACGTCCTGACTTTC.

In the case of this clone: Given a far larger clone just one base away, this is likely a sequencing read error. As the CDR3 is not closed by the conserved phenylalanine or tryptophan, this likely results from a read error. The chain carries TRBV7-9 and TRBJ1-2; a possible D gene is TRBD1 (6 bases). V was clipped by 5 bases and J by 4 bases, with 14 bases between them. CDR3 length: 14 residues. CDR1 and CDR2 from the germline V gene are SEHNR and FQNEAQ (reference sequence). The CDR3 loop is CASSRNTGTYGYTS. CDR3 in DNA: TGTGCCAGCAGCCGAAACACAGGGACCTATGGCTACACCTCC.

J is TRBJ2-1 and V is TRBV30; 7 positions agree with TRBD2. This CDR3 contains 13 residues. CDR1 is GTSNPN, CDR2 SVGIG, per germline (reference sequence). V lost 7 bases to trimming and J lost 0 bases; unmatched junction nucleotides: 3. CDR3 amino acids: CAFGDYSYNEQFF. The CDR3 DNA reads as TGTGCCTTCGGGGACTACTCCTACAATGAGCAGTTCTTC.

This clone was seen more than once but under ten times. This CDR3 is also generated by other DNA sequences in the sample. This chain joins TRBV15 and TRBJ2-7; 10 positions match TRBD2. Germline V gene lookup returns CDR1 LNHNV and CDR2 YYDKDF (reference sequence). This CDR3 region has 15 residues. The V and J ends lost 0 bases and 3 bases, in that order; junction bases with no gene match: 2. CDR3 residues: CATSRDASGSYEQYF. The CDR3 DNA is TGTGCCACCAGCAGAGACGCTAGCGGGAGCTACGAGCAGTACTTC.

Of note for this clone: Additional DNA sequences in this sample encode the identical CDR3. The chain combines TRBV28 with TRBJ1-4, with D perhaps matching TRBD1 (5 bases). The V and J ends lost 5 bases and 3 bases respectively, with 13 bases between them. CDR1 and CDR2 from the germline V gene are MDHEN and SYDVKM. CDR3 length: 15 residues. The CDR3 region is CASSTSGTANEKLFF. CDR3 nucleotides: TGTGCCAGCAGTACCTCAGGGACTGCTAATGAAAAACTGTTTTTT.

This clone appeared a few times. The chain uses TRBV7-2 and TRBJ2-1, with TRBD2 matching 10 bases. The germline gives CDR1 SGHTA, CDR2 FQGNSA. The length of the CDR3 is 13 residues. V lost 7 bases and J lost 15; bases outside the gene matches: 12. The CDR3 sequence: CASTPGRSGRVFF. The CDR3 DNA is TGTGCCAGCACCCCAGGAAGGAGCGGGAGGGTGTTCTTC.

With respect to this clone: Additional DNA sequences in this sample encode the identical CDR3. The chain uses TRBV5-6 and TRBJ1-1; D is unclear. CDR3 length: 14 residues. V gave up 0 bases and J gave up 0 bases, with 6 bases separating them. CDR1 SGHDT and CDR2 YYEEEE come from the germline V gene. CDR3 coding DNA: TGTGCCAGCAGCTTGGGTCATCTGAACACTGAAGCTTTCTTT. As protein: CASSLGHLNTEAFF.

V and J are TRBV5-4 and TRBJ2-1; 7 bases are shared with TRBD2. This CDR3 comprises 15 residues. V lost 3 bases and J lost 10; bases outside the gene matches: 13. Germline V gene data show CDR1 as SGHNT and CDR2 as YYREEE (reference sequence). Here the CDR3 reads CASSSSGQRDQEQFF. For the CDR3, the DNA is TGTGCCAGCAGCTCGAGCGGTCAGCGGGACCAGGAGCAGTTCTTC.

This clone was detected only once. CDR3: CASSENWVGGLNTGELFF. In DNA form, the CDR3 reads TGTGCCAGCAGTGAAAATTGGGTGGGAGGATTGAACACCGGGGAGCTGTTTTTT. The V and J genes are TRBV2 and TRBJ2-2, with D possibly matching TRBD2 (6 bases). Germline CDR1 and CDR2: SNHLY and FYNNEI. The germline V and J ends were trimmed by 2 bases and 1 base, with 17 bases remaining between them. The CDR3 covers 18 residues.

V gene TRBV28 combines with J gene TRBJ2-1; D is undetermined. Germline V gene data show CDR1 as MDHEN and CDR2 as SYDVKM. The V end lost 5 bases, the J end lost 1 base, and 12 bases lay between the germline ends. This CDR3 is built from 15 residues. The CDR3 protein is CASSLTRKSYNEQFF. The CDR3 DNA is TGTGCCAGCAGTCTTACTCGAAAATCCTACAATGAGCAGTTCTTC.

The genes are TRBV19 and TRBJ1-5, with no clear D. This CDR3 contains 16 residues. The V gene's germline CDR1 is LNHDA and CDR2 SQIVND (reference sequence). Trimming removed 5 bases from V and 1 base from J, with 15 bases in between. The CDR3 coding sequence is TGTGCCAGTAGTCTTCGGACCGGTAGAAGCAATCAGCCCCAGCATTTT. Protein sequence: CASSLRTGRSNQPQHF.

The V and J genes are TRBV28 and TRBJ1-2; D not resolved. Germline CDR1 reads MDHEN; CDR2 reads SYDVKM. This CDR3 spans 15 amino acids. The V end lost 1 base, the J end lost 4 bases, and 13 bases lay between the germline ends. CDR3 sequence (DNA): TGTGCCAGCAGTTTATTCCCCGGACCGATCTATGGCTACACCTTC. Translated, it gives CASSLFPGPIYGYTF.

This clone occurred a few times. V usage is TRBV10-3 and J usage is TRBJ1-4; D is ambiguous. Germline lookup yields CDR1 ENHRY and CDR2 SYGVKD. V was trimmed by 0 bases and J by 5 bases, leaving 7 bases between them. This CDR3 comprises 14 residues. The CDR3: CAISESPANEKLFF. CDR3 nucleotide sequence: TGTGCCATCAGTGAGTCCCCAGCAAATGAAAAACTGTTTTTT.

This clone has a single count. V is TRBV28 and J is TRBJ2-2; tentatively, D is TRBD1 or TRBD2 (6 bases each). Trimming pared 6 bases from V and 5 bases from J, leaving 10 bases between. The CDR3 consists of 13 residues. Germline V CDR1 and CDR2: MDHEN, SYDVKM. The CDR3 coding sequence is TGTGCCAGCAGCACAGGGAGGACCGGGGAGCTGTTTTTT. It is translated as CASSTGRTGELFF.

This clone was detected many times. The chain links TRBV18 to TRBJ2-3, with D unresolved. Germline-derived CDR1 and CDR2 are KGHSH and LQKENI. Trimming pared 6 bases from V and 0 bases from J, leaving 7 bases between. The CDR3 totals 13 residues. The CDR3 nucleotides read TGTGCCAGCTCGGCATCTAGCACAGATACGCAGTATTTT. This gives the protein CASSASSTDTQYF.